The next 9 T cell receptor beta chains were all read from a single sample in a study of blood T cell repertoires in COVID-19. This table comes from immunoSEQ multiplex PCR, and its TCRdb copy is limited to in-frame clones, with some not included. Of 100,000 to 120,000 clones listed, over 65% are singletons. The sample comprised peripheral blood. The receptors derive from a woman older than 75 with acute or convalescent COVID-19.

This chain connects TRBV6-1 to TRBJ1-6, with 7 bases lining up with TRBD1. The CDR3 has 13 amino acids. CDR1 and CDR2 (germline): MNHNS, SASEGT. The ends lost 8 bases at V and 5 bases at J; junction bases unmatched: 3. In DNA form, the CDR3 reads TGTGCCAGCCGGGACAGTAATAATTCACCCCTCCACTTT. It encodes CASRDSNNSPLHF.

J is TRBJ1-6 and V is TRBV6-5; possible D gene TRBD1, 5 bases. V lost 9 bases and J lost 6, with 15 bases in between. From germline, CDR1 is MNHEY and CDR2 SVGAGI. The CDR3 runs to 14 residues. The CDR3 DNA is TGTGCCAGTGGGGGGTGGAAAACTAATTCACCCCTCCACTTT. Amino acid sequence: CASGGWKTNSPLHF.

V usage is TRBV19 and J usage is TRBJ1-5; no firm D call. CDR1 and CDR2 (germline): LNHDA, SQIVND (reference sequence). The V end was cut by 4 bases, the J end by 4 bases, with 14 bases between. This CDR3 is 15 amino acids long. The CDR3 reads CASSTPWGVNQPQHF. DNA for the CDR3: TGTGCCAGTAGTACCCCCTGGGGAGTGAATCAGCCCCAGCATTTT.

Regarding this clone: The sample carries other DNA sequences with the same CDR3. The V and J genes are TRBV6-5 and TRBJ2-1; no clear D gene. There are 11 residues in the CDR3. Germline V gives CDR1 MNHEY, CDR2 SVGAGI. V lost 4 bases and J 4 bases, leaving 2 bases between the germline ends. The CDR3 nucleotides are TGTGCCAGCAGTTTATACAATGAGCAGTTCTTC. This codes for CASSLYNEQFF.

The CDR3 region has the DNA TGTGCCAGCAGCTTAGCCGGGGGTCGCTCCTACAATGAGCAGTTCTTC. This encodes CASSLAGGRSYNEQFF. The chain employs TRBV7-9 and TRBJ2-1; possible D gene TRBD2, 6 bases. The CDR3 totals 16 residues. V lost 0 bases and J 0 bases, leaving 9 bases between the germline ends. CDR1 is SEHNR, CDR2 FQNEAQ, per germline (reference sequence).

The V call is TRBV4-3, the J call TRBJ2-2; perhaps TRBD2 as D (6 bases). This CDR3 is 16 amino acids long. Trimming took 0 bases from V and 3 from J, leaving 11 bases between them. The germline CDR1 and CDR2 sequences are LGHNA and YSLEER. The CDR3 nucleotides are TGCGCCAGCAGCCAAGAGCCCAGCGGGTACACCGGGGAGCTGTTTTTT. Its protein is CASSQEPSGYTGELFF.

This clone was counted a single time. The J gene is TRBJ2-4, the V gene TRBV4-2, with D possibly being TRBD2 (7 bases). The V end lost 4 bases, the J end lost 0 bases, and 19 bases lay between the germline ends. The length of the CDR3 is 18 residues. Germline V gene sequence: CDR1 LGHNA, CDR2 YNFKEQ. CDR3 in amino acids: CASSPLGRGRIAKNIQYF. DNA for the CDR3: TGTGCCAGCAGCCCATTGGGGAGGGGGAGAATAGCCAAAAACATTCAGTACTTC.

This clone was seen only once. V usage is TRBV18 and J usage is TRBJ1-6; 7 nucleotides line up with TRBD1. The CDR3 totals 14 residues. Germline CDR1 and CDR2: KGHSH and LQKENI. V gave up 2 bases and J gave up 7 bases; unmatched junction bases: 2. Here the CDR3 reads CASSPGTENSPLHF. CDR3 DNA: TGTGCCAGCTCACCAGGGACAGAAAATTCACCCCTCCACTTT. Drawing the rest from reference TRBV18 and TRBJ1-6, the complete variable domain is NAGVMQNPRHLVRRRGQEARLRCSPMKGHSHVYWYRQLPEEGLKFMVYLQKENIIDESGMPKERFSAEFPKEGPSILRIQQVVRGDSAAYFCASSPGTENSPLHFGNGTRLTVT.

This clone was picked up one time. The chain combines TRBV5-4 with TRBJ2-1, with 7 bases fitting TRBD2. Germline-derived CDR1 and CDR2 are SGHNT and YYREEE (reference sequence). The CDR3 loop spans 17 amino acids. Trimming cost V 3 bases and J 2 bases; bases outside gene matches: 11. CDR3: CASSSTTREFTYNEQFF. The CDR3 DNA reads TGTGCCAGCAGCTCAACTACGCGGGAGTTCACCTACAATGAGCAGTTCTTC.